What follows describes a single TCR beta chain. Germline values: CDR1 SQVTM, CDR2 ANQGSEA. The V end lost 5 bases, the J end lost 2 bases, and 9 bases lay between the germline ends. The CDR3 spans 12 residues. The data are from a study of cytomegalovirus exposure and HLA in healthy donors. Libraries were prepared by immunoSEQ multiplex PCR; TCRdb keeps only in-frame clonotypes and omits some of them. The data show about 200,000 clones, with about nine tenths seen just once and about 2% held by the top ten. Sequenced material: PBMCs. The V gene is TRBV29-1, the J gene TRBJ2-5; perhaps TRBD1 as D (6 bases). The receptor was derived from a woman aged 18-29 years in good health and CMV-seropositive. CDR3 bases: TGCAGCGTTCGACAGGATCAAGAGACCCAGTACTTC. Amino acid sequence: CSVRQDQETQYF. Together with reference TRBV29-1 and TRBJ2-5, the CDR3 gives the full variable domain: SAVISQKPSRDICQRGTSLTIQCQVDSQVTMMFWYRQQPGQSLTLIATANQGSEATYESGFVIDKFPISRPNLTFSTLTVSNMSPEDSSIYLCSVRQDQETQYFGPGTRLLVL.